Given below is one T cell receptor beta chain in context. Only in-frame clones appear in the TCRdb table, and some are missing; sequencing was by immunoSEQ multiplex PCR. The sample includes 130,000 or so clones, about 89% of them seen just once. The data derive from a study of control samples from healthy donors and cancer patients. Trimming removed 4 bases from V and 2 bases from J; junction bases left unmatched: 14. The CDR3 runs to 17 residues. The germline gives CDR1 SGHTS, CDR2 YDEGEE. This clonotype was obtained from a man aged 18 to 29 in good health. V gene TRBV5-8 combines with J gene TRBJ1-1, with 7 bases that match TRBD1. Sequencing input: blood. The CDR3 DNA reads TGTGCCAGCAGCCCTTATTACGGGGGACAGCTAAACACTGAAGCTTTCTTT. Its protein is CASSPYYGGQLNTEAFF.